This T cell receptor beta chain was retrieved from a study of blood T cells in healthy people across ages. Primers used in a second PCR of roughly 6 to 11 cycles were a sample-barcoded 5' primer and a J-beta primer mix. One entry per CDR3 protein results from TCRdb running MiXCR on the 5' RACE reads. The sample holds around 1,000,000 distinct CDR3 sequences, 25% seen once. This clonotype has just a few counts. The data were also submitted as part of a second study, on T cells of mothers and their children. That investigation notes: Donation came from three healthy Caucasian mothers together with their six children. Slightly higher, non-significant overlap characterized related mother-child pairs relative to unrelated pairs.

This clonotype originated in a girl aged 2 to 9 in good health. Sequenced material: blood.

Here the CDR3 DNA reads TGCAGTGCTCCAGGGGGCGCGGGGTATGGCTACACCTTC. It translates to CSAPGGAGYGYTF. The chain uses TRBV20-1 and TRBJ1-2, with 8 nucleotides matching TRBD1. J gave up 5 bases and V 5 bases, and 7 bases lay outside the gene matches. The CDR3 runs to 13 residues. CDR1 DFQATT and CDR2 SNEGSKA come from the germline V gene (reference sequence).